Listed below are T cell receptor beta chains from one sample, sequenced in a study of blood T cell repertoires in COVID-19. Method: immunoSEQ multiplex PCR; TCRdb's copy keeps in-frame clones and lacks some. This repertoire shows 390,000 or so clones, about 90% found once; its top ten account for 10%. The sample consisted of peripheral blood. These receptor sequences come from a woman aged 30 to 39 with COVID-19, enrolled during active disease. Both conserved end residues are part of each CDR3. D genes are given only for firm matches. A clone size is listed for some rows: how often the clone was seen (once, few, many), or a class if it is expanded.

d_gene	abundance	v_gene	j_gene	len	CDR3aa	CDR3nt
TRBD2	once	TRBV28	TRBJ2-3	14	CASSFGGPGGTQYF	TGTGCCAGCAGTTTCGGGGGACCGGGGGGTACGCAGTATTTT
-	-	TRBV9	TRBJ2-3	14	CASSVGLSTDTQYF	TGTGCCAGCAGCGTCGGGTTAAGCACAGATACGCAGTATTTT
TRBD1	-	TRBV5-1	TRBJ2-7	14	CASSPGQGGYEQYF	TGCGCCAGCAGTCCGGGACAGGGAGGGTACGAGCAGTACTTC
-	-	TRBV2	TRBJ2-7	13	CASSEQGLYEQYF	TGTGCCAGCAGTGAACAGGGCCTCTACGAGCAGTACTTC
TRBD1	-	TRBV9	TRBJ2-1	15	CASSVAGGLPNEQFF	TGTGCCAGCAGCGTAGCAGGGGGTCTCCCCAATGAGCAGTTCTTC
-	-	TRBV19	TRBJ1-3	15	CASSKSTGLGNTIYF	TGTGCCAGTAGTAAGAGCACCGGACTCGGAAACACCATATATTTT
TRBD2	-	TRBV11-1	TRBJ2-3	16	CASSSGRGGSSDTQYF	TGTGCCAGCAGCTCGGGTCGGGGCGGGAGCTCAGATACGCAGTATTTT
-	-	TRBV9	TRBJ2-3	13	CASSDTSTDTQYF	TGTGCCAGCAGCGACACCAGCACAGATACGCAGTATTTT
TRBD1	-	TRBV7-2	TRBJ2-6	18	CASRKQGQGAAGANVLTF	TGTGCCAGCAGAAAACAGGGACAGGGGGCGGCTGGGGCCAACGTCCTGACTTTC
-	once	TRBV7-9	TRBJ2-7	14	CASSPSLAPYEQYF	TGTGCCAGCAGCCCCTCACTAGCCCCCTACGAGCAGTACTTC
TRBD1	-	TRBV9	TRBJ2-3	14	CASSIYQGADTQYF	TGTGCCAGCAGCATCTACCAGGGGGCAGATACGCAGTATTTT
TRBD1	-	TRBV19	TRBJ2-2	15	CASSETGGHTGELFF	TGTGCCAGTAGTGAGACAGGGGGTCACACCGGGGAGCTGTTTTTT
-	-	TRBV4-1	TRBJ2-1	16	CASSLGSSVPSNEQFF	TGCGCCAGCAGCCTCGGGTCTAGCGTGCCGTCCAATGAGCAGTTCTTC
TRBD1	-	TRBV10-3	TRBJ1-1	15	CAIRQGARGNTEAFF	TGTGCCATACGACAGGGGGCTCGTGGGAACACTGAAGCTTTCTTT
TRBD1	-	TRBV4-1	TRBJ1-2	13	CASSPTGGRGYTF	TGCGCCAGCAGCCCGACAGGGGGGCGGGGCTACACCTTC
-	-	TRBV7-9	TRBJ1-3	14	CASTQVASGNTIYF	TGTGCCAGCACCCAGGTTGCTTCTGGAAACACCATATATTTT
-	-	TRBV5-4	TRBJ2-7	14	CASSLTQGGYEQYF	TGTGCCAGCAGCTTGACGCAGGGTGGGTACGAGCAGTACTTC
-	-	TRBV5-1	TRBJ2-5	13	CASSLGQFQTQYF	TGCGCCAGCAGCTTGGGACAGTTCCAGACCCAGTACTTC